This T cell receptor beta chain appears in the sequencing data of a study of shared clonotypes between healthy human individuals. Study-wide context: The people who gave samples were two women and a few men aged 18 to 49.

CD45RO-negative, CCR7-selected cells formed the naive CD8 fraction, which excluded terminally differentiated effector memory CD45RA+ cells. Deletions cut 0 bases from V and 5 bases from J, with 13 bases between. The CDR3 covers 15 residues. Per the germline V gene, CDR1 is LGHNA and CDR2 is YSLEER. Findings and caveats of the study: Unshared clonotypes carried lower generation probabilities than those common to all four donors. Having only a few donors restricted how much genetic and exposure-history diversity was captured.

Data came from immunoSEQ multiplex PCR; TCRdb stores just in-frame clones and leaves some out. This sample has roughly 2,000,000 clones, with about 95% found just once. Notes on this clone: Its target is unknown.

This chain joins TRBV4-3 and TRBJ2-5, with D perhaps matching TRBD1 (5 bases). This sequence originates from a young man in good health. Sequencing was done on a sample of naive CD8+ T cells sorted from blood. CDR3: CASSQDPRVRETQYF. In nucleotides, the CDR3 is TGCGCCAGCAGCCAAGATCCCAGGGTAAGGGAGACCCAGTACTTC.